This T cell receptor beta chain originates from a study of blood T cell repertoires in COVID-19 (dated by TCRdb to 2020 to 2021). A note on the overall study: Collaborator samples came from the United States, Italy and Spain and covered acute and convalescent phases of COVID-19. Where HLA class I and class II types were available, the types were taken from metadata supplied by the sample provider, not from assay-based typing. A freely available public database, intended as a resource for researchers studying the immune response to SARS-CoV-2, is where the repertoires were released. Nearly every sample came with metadata listing a de-identified subject ID, COVID-19 status, age in years and sex. Subjects who had been exposed to COVID-19, were actively infected with it, or had recovered from it provided the deeply sampled blood TCRbeta repertoires that made up the dataset. The prospective study material was composed of cDNA or gDNA derived from T cells, B-cell-depleted T cells, or PBMCs. Samples were obtained from the ongoing ImmuneRACE study (first 160 participants) and from some 1,200 subjects provided by 6 global collaborators.

Whole blood was collected in K2EDTA tubes by collaborating institutions according to the institutions' own protocols. Collaborator samples were shipped for TCRbeta analysis as frozen whole blood, isolated PBMCs, or DNA extracted from either sample type. TCRbeta CDR3 regions were amplified from genomic DNA by means of the immunoSEQ Assay, a bias-controlled multiplex PCR. From the authors' description of their analysis: The number of nucleated cells in each sample was estimated by amplification of reference gene primers within the assay. Sequence reads were collapsed and filtered to measure the absolute abundance of every unique TCRbeta CDR3 rearrangement. For each sample, productive Simpson clonality was calculated as the square root of Simpson's diversity index across productive rearrangements. Drawn from immuneACCESS, this table holds only the in-frame rearrangements with V and J called that TCRdb kept. Clones are partly lost; checked studies trace under half to an unresolved V gene and leave the rest unexplained. D and trimming come from the DNA, and the V and J calls and clone size come from that table. This sample holds 80,000 to 100,000 clones; approximately 79% were observed only once. The ten largest clones represent about 17% of the sample.

The study at large found these results: How much clinical and demographic metadata was included differed by source and by participant, and the metadata was provided uncurated.

The CDR3 goes from the cysteine to the phenylalanine over 12 residues. Kept here is only the CDR3 DNA, which spans 36 bases and is read in frame from base 1. Sequences SQVTM (CDR1) and ANQGSEA (CDR2) are obtained from the germline V gene. V is reduced by 6 bases and J by 6 bases, leaving a spacing of 11 bases between them. A note on this clone: Its antigen has not been determined. Base qualities are missing; no much larger clone stands one base away.

Sequencing was carried out using peripheral blood. The chain employs TRBV29-1 and TRBJ1-4; TRBD1 is perhaps the D gene, given 6 matching bases. The receptor was derived from a woman older than 75 with active or convalescent COVID-19. This receptor carries the CDR3 CSVETGDEKLFF. The DNA is as follows: TGCAGCGTCGAGACAGGCGATGAAAAACTGTTTTTT. Supplemented by the reference TRBV29-1 and TRBJ1-4 proteins around the CDR3, the complete variable domain is SAVISQKPSRDICQRGTSLTIQCQVDSQVTMMFWYRQQPGQSLTLIATANQGSEATYESGFVIDKFPISRPNLTFSTLTVSNMSPEDSSIYLCSVETGDEKLFFGSGTQLSVL.